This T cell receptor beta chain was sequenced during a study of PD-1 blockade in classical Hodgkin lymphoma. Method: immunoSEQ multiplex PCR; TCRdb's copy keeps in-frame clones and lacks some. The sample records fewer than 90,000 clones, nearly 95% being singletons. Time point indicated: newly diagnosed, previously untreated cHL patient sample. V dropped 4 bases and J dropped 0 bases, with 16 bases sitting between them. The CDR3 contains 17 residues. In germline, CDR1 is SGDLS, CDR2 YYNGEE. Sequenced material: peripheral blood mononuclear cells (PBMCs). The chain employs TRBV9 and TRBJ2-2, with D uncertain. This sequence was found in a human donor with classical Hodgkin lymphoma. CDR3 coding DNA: TGTGCCAGCAGCCCACGCGTCAGCGTTTCGAACACCGGGGAGCTGTTTTTT. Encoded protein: CASSPRVSVSNTGELFF.